This T cell receptor beta chain was identified during a study of long-term antiretroviral therapy in people with HIV. Across the study: The study's earliest collections predate the 2015 immediate-ART recommendation by about a decade.

immunoSEQ v3.0 was run at survey level. Profiling relied on immunoSEQ multiplex PCR, and the TCRdb table lists in-frame clones only, not all of them. The sample holds under 12,000 clones, roughly 80% seen once. CDR1 MNHEY and CDR2 SMNVEV come from the germline V gene (reference sequence). V was shortened by 4 bases and J by 2 bases, with 9 bases between the two germline ends. This CDR3 contains 13 residues. On this clone: Its antigen is unidentified.

Study-wide findings and caveats: Increased diversity was seen after ART, yet it remained lower than in transplant donor controls.

The cryopreserved samples used held roughly 0.9-11 million PBMC prior to extraction of DNA. The material sequenced was unsorted PBMCs, taken 7 to 7.5 years after starting antiretroviral therapy. The V call is TRBV27, the J call TRBJ2-7; tentatively, D is TRBD2 (6 bases). The TCR sequence derives from a man aged 50-60 years with HIV. The CDR3 loop is CASSWGTAYEQYF. The DNA of the CDR3 is TGTGCCAGCAGTTGGGGGACTGCCTACGAGCAGTACTTC.